This entry lists 20 T cell receptor beta chains sequenced from one sample in a study of cytomegalovirus exposure and HLA in healthy donors. PCR amplification relied on 60 Vbeta primers (plus 13 Jbeta primers). Only in-frame clones appear in the TCRdb table, and some are missing; sequencing was by immunoSEQ multiplex PCR. This sample has around 150,000 clones; 80% occur once, and the top ten carry approximately 14%. Sequencing was carried out using PBMCs. The receptors stem from a woman between 35 and 50 years old in good health and CMV-seronegative.

The chain couples TRBV7-2 to TRBJ1-1, with unresolved D. Trimming removed 1 base from V and 4 bases from J, with 16 bases in between. This CDR3 spans 16 amino acids. Germline-derived CDR1 and CDR2 are SGHTA and FQGNSA. The CDR3: CASSLDSVRQLTEAFF. The CDR3 bases are TGTGCCAGCAGCTTAGATTCGGTGAGGCAGCTCACTGAAGCTTTCTTT.

Remarks on this clone: One end of the junction fails to match germline, which may point to a read error. The rearrangement links TRBV11-2 to TRBJ2-4; D may be TRBD1 (6 bases). CDR1 SGHAT and CDR2 FQNNGV come from the germline V gene. The CDR3 runs to 19 residues. The CDR3 DNA reads TGTGCCAGCAGCTCCATTTCCGCCCTTACAGGGAGCGCCAAAAACAGTCAGTACTTC. Residues: CASSSISALTGSAKNSQYF.

V and J are TRBV6-1 and TRBJ2-1, with D tentatively TRBD2 (6 bases). The CDR3 sequence is 19 residues long. V gave up 3 bases and J gave up 6 bases, with 27 bases separating them. Germline-derived CDR1 and CDR2 are MNHNS and SASEGT. For the CDR3, the DNA is TGTGCCAGCAGTGACTACCTGATTCCGGTAGGGTCTAGCGCCAATGAGCAGTTCTTC. Its translation is CASSDYLIPVGSSANEQFF.

The chain uses TRBV10-3 and TRBJ1-2, with a possible D match to TRBD1 (5 bases). Germline values: CDR1 ENHRY, CDR2 SYGVKD. Deletions cut 2 bases from V and 6 bases from J, with 16 bases between. The CDR3 sequence is 15 residues long. Written as DNA, the CDR3 is TGTGCCATCAGTGAGAACCAGGGCGCGAAGAATGGCTACACCTTC. Amino acid sequence: CAISENQGAKNGYTF.

The J gene is TRBJ2-7, the V gene TRBV12-1; TRBD2 is the table's D call, not checked against the DNA. TRBV12-1 is annotated as a pseudogene. CDR3 length: 14 residues. CDR3 amino acids: CASSPHLPSYEQYF. The DNA for the CDR3 is TGTGCCAGCAGCCCGCACTTACCCTCCTACGAGCAGTACTTC.

This sequence joins TRBV7-2 and TRBJ2-3; D perhaps matches TRBD1 (5 bases). V was cut by 1 base and J by 2 bases, with 10 bases left in between. Looked up from germline, CDR1 is SGHTA and CDR2 is FQGNSA. The CDR3 consists of 15 residues. CDR3 amino acids: CASSLVVGHTDTQYF. In nucleotides, the CDR3 is TGTGCCAGCAGCTTAGTGGTGGGGCACACAGATACGCAGTATTTT.

This chain joins TRBV21-1 and TRBJ2-2; the table's D call, TRBD2, has no DNA check behind it. TRBV21-1 is a documented pseudogene. The CDR3 is 18 amino acids. CDR3 in amino acids: CASSKAPSGSRGTGELFF. In nucleotides, the CDR3 is TGTGCCAGCAGCAAAGCCCCTAGCGGGAGTAGGGGCACCGGGGAGCTGTTTTTT.

This chain joins TRBV9 and TRBJ2-5, with 7 bases identical to TRBD1. The CDR3 runs 14 residues. Germline loops: CDR1 SGDLS, CDR2 YYNGEE. Unmatched junction bases numbered 8, after V lost 4 bases and J lost 5 bases. The CDR3 sequence: CASSPRTGVETQYF. CDR3 DNA sequence: TGTGCCAGCAGCCCAAGGACAGGCGTGGAGACCCAGTACTTC.

This chain links TRBV5-6 with TRBJ2-2, with a possible D match to TRBD2 (6 bases). The CDR3 is 16 amino acids. Per germline, CDR1 SGHDT and CDR2 YYEEEE. V was trimmed by 1 base and J by 1 base, leaving 11 bases between them. CDR3 residues: CASSLLSGQNTGELFF. CDR3 DNA: TGTGCCAGCAGCTTGCTCAGCGGGCAGAACACCGGGGAGCTGTTTTTT.

The chain uses TRBV11-2 and TRBJ2-3; 7 nucleotides agree with TRBD1. From germline, CDR1 is SGHAT and CDR2 FQNNGV. V shed 2 bases, J shed 7 bases, and the junction held 15 bases outside the gene matches. The CDR3 has 17 residues. In DNA, the CDR3 is TGTGCCAGCAGCTTAAACGGGGTTGGAACAGGGGTTAATACGCAGTATTTT. Translated, it gives CASSLNGVGTGVNTQYF.

The rearrangement joins TRBV6-1 to TRBJ2-1; the D gene is possibly TRBD1 (5 bases). V dropped 1 base and J dropped 7 bases, with 17 bases sitting between them. Germline values: CDR1 MNHNS, CDR2 SASEGT. The CDR3 sequence is 16 residues long. The CDR3 reads CASSEERGNLRNEQFF. The CDR3 DNA sequence: TGTGCCAGCAGTGAAGAAAGGGGAAACCTAAGAAATGAGCAGTTCTTC.

The gene calls are TRBV19 and TRBJ1-5, with unresolved D. CDR3 length: 13 residues. The V end was cut by 7 bases, the J end by 5 bases, with 12 bases between. Germline V CDR1 and CDR2: LNHDA, SQIVND (reference sequence). CDR3 sequence: CASNLSGDQPQHF. CDR3 DNA: TGTGCCAGTAACCTCAGCGGTGATCAGCCCCAGCATTTT.

The chain joins TRBV7-9 to TRBJ2-1, with a possible D match to TRBD2 (5 bases). V was trimmed by 5 bases and J by 4 bases, leaving 15 bases between them. Germline CDR1 reads SEHNR; CDR2 reads FQNEAQ (reference sequence). This CDR3 region has 15 residues. CDR3 amino acids: CASSQYAGEYNEQFF. The CDR3 coding sequence is TGTGCCAGCAGCCAATATGCGGGTGAATACAATGAGCAGTTCTTC.

The rearrangement joins TRBV7-9 to TRBJ2-7, with D tentatively TRBD1 (6 bases). CDR1 SEHNR and CDR2 FQNEAQ come from the germline V gene (reference sequence). Trimming left V 4 bases short and J 0 bases short, with 13 bases between. This CDR3 comprises 15 residues. The CDR3 bases are TGTGCCAGCAGCTCCAGGGGATTAAGCTCCTACGAGCAGTACTTC. Translation gives CASSSRGLSSYEQYF.

CDR3 in amino acids: CASSQQGTEAFF. The CDR3 DNA is TGTGCCAGCTCGCAACAGGGGACTGAAGCTTTCTTT. The chain employs TRBV18 and TRBJ1-1; 7 bases match TRBD1. Germline V gene lookup returns CDR1 KGHSH and CDR2 LQKENI. The V gene end was trimmed by 6 bases and the J gene end by 5 bases; junction bases not matched to a gene: 3. The length of the CDR3 is 12 residues.

With regard to this clone: Sequence at one end of the junction differs from germline and may be a read error. This chain uses TRBV28 with TRBJ2-6; TRBD1 might be the D (5 bases). Germline CDR1 MDHEN, CDR2 SYDVKM. The CDR3 length is 13 residues. CDR3 coding DNA: TGTGCTAAGGAAGGGTCTGGGGCCAACGGCCTGACTTTC. The encoded protein is CAKEGSGANGLTF.

This chain links TRBV28 with TRBJ1-4; D is undetermined. Between the trimmed V and J ends, which lost 8 bases and 6 bases, there was a span of 7 bases. The germline V gene encodes CDR1 MDHEN and CDR2 SYDVKM. The CDR3 contains 11 residues. The DNA of the CDR3 is TGTGCCAGCTCCGGGGATGAAAAACTGTTTTTT. Its protein is CASSGDEKLFF.

The rearrangement joins TRBV28 to TRBJ2-7; 7 bases fit TRBD2. This CDR3 is 15 amino acids long. The V segment lost 6 bases and the J segment 3 bases; nucleotides outside the gene matches: 11. In germline, CDR1 is MDHEN, CDR2 SYDVKM. The CDR3, as DNA: TGTGCCAGCAGATCGGGGGAGGGGACCGGCTACGAGCAGTACTTC. Amino acids: CASRSGEGTGYEQYF.

The chain is built from TRBV5-4 and TRBJ2-7; 8 bases fit TRBD1. V shed 4 bases, J shed 2 bases, and the junction held 8 bases outside the gene matches. Per germline, CDR1 SGHNT and CDR2 YYREEE (reference sequence). This CDR3 has 15 amino acids. This chain's CDR3 is CASSLPDRATYEQYF. CDR3 sequence (DNA): TGTGCCAGCAGCCTCCCGGACAGGGCCACCTACGAGCAGTACTTC. Full variable domain (rest looked up from reference TRBV5-4 and TRBJ2-7): ETGVTQSPTHLIKTRGQQVTLRCSSQSGHNTVSWYQQALGQGPQFIFQYYREEENGRGNFPPRFSGLQFPNYSSELNVNALELDDSALYLCASSLPDRATYEQYFGPGTRLTVT.

This clone was counted between two and nine times. The rearrangement joins TRBV5-4 to TRBJ2-7; TRBD2 matches at 7 bases. This CDR3 region has 15 residues. The trim removed 3 bases at V and 1 base at J, leaving 7 bases unmatched. Germline CDR1 and CDR2: SGHNT and YYREEE (reference sequence). The CDR3: CASSWGRDASYEQYF. The CDR3 DNA reads as TGTGCCAGCAGCTGGGGGAGGGACGCGTCCTACGAGCAGTACTTC.